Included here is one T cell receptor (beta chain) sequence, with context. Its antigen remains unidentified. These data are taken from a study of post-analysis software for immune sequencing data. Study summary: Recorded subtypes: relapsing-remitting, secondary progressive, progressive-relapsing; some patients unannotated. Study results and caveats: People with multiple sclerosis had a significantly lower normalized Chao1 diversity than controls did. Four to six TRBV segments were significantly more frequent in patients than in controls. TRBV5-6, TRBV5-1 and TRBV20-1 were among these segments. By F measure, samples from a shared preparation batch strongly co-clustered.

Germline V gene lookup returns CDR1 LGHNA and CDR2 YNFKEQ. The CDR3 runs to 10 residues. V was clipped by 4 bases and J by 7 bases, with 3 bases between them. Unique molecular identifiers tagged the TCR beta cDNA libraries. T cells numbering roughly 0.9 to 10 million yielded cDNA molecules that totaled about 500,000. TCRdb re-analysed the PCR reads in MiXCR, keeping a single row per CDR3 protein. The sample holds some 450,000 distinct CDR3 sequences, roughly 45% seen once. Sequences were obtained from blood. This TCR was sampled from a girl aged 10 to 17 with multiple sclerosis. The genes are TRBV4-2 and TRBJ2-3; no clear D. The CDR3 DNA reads TGTGCCAGCAGCCCCTATACGCAGTATTTT. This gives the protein CASSPYTQYF.